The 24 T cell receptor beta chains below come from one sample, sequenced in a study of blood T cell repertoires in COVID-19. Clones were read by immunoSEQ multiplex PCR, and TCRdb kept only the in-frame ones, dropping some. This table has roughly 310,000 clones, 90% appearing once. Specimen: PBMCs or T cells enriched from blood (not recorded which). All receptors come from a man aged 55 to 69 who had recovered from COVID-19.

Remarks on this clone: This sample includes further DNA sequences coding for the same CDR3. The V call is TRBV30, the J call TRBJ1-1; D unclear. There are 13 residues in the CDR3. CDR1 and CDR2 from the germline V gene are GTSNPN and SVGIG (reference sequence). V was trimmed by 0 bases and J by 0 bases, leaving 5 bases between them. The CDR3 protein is CAWSVGVNTEAFF. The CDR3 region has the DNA TGTGCCTGGAGTGTTGGAGTGAACACTGAAGCTTTCTTT. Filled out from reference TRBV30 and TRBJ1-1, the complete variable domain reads SQTIHQWPATLVQPVGSPLSLECTVEGTSNPNLYWYRQAAGRGLQLLFYSVGIGQISSEVPQNLSASRPQDRQFILSSKKLLLSDSGFYLCAWSVGVNTEAFFGQGTRLTVV.

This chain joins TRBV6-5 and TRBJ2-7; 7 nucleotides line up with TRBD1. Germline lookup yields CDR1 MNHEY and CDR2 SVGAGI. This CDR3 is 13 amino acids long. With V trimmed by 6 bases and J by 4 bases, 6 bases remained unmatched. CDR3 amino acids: CASRTGSFYEQYF. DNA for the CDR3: TGTGCCAGCAGGACAGGGAGTTTTTACGAGCAGTACTTC.

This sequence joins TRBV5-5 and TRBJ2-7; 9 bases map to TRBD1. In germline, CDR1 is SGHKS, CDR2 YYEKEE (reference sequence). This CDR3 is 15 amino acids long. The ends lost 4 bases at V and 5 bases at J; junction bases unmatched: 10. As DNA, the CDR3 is TGTGCCAGCAGCCCCGTCGGACAGGGGACTAACGAGCAGTACTTC. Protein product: CASSPVGQGTNEQYF.

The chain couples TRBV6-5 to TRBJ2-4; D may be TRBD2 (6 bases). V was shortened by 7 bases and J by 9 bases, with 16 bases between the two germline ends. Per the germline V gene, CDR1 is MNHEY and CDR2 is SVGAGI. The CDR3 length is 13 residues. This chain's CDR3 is CASIARGTLIQYF. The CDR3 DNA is TGTGCCAGCATTGCCCGCGGGACTCTCATTCAGTACTTC.

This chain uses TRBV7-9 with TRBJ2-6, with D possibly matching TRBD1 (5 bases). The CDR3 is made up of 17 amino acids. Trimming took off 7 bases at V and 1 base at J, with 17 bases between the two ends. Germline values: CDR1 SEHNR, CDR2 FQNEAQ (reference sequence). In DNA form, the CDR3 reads TGTGCCAGCACCTATCAAGGACAAGCTTCTGGGGCCAACGTCCTGACTTTC. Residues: CASTYQGQASGANVLTF.

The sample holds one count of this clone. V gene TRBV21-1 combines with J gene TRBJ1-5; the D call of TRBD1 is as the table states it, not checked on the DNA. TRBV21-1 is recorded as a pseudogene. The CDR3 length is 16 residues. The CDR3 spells CASSKGRQYSNQPQHF. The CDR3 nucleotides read TGTGCCAGCAGCAAAGGCCGACAGTATAGCAATCAGCCCCAGCATTTT.

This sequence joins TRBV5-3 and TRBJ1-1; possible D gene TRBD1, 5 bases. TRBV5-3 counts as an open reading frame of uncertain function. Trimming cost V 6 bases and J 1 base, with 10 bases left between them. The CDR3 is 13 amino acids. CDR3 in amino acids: CARTLGPNTEAFF. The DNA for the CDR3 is TGTGCCAGAACGCTGGGGCCGAACACTGAAGCTTTCTTT.

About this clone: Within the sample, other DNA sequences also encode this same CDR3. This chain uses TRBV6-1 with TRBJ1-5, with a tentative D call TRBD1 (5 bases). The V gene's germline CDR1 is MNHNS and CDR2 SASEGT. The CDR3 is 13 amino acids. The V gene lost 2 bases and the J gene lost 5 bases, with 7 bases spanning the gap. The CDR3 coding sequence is TGTGCCAGCAGTGAACGGGGGGATCAGCCCCAGCATTTT. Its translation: CASSERGDQPQHF.

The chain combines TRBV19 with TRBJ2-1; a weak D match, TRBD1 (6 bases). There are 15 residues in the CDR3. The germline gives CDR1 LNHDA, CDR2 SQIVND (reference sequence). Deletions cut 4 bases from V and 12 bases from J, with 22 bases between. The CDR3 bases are TGTGCCAGTAGTAGCGACCTCCGACAGGCCACAGGGCAGTTCTTC. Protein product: CASSSDLRQATGQFF.

The CDR3 sequence is CASSIGGAGVTQETQYF. The CDR3 coding sequence is TGTGCCAGTAGTATAGGAGGTGCAGGGGTGACCCAAGAGACCCAGTACTTC. The rearrangement joins TRBV19 to TRBJ2-5, with D maybe TRBD1 (6 bases). Germline V gene lookup returns CDR1 LNHDA and CDR2 SQIVND (reference sequence). The CDR3 extends over 17 amino acids. The V gene lost 1 base and the J gene lost 1 base, with 16 bases spanning the gap.

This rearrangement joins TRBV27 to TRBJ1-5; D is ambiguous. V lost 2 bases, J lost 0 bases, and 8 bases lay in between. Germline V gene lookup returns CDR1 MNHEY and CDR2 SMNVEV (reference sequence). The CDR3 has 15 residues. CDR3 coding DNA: TGTGCCAGCAGTTTAAACAGCAATAGCAATCAGCCCCAGCATTTT. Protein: CASSLNSNSNQPQHF.

The CDR3 DNA is TGTGCCAGCAGCCAAGAACGACGGCGGCTCGCATACAATGAGCAGTTCTTC. It specifies CASSQERRRLAYNEQFF. V usage is TRBV3-1 (or the pseudogene TRBV3-2) and J usage is TRBJ2-1; the D is unclear. Deletions cut 0 bases from V and 4 bases from J, with 16 bases between. The length of the CDR3 is 17 residues. Germline CDR1 is LGHDT and CDR2 is YNNKEL (reference sequence).

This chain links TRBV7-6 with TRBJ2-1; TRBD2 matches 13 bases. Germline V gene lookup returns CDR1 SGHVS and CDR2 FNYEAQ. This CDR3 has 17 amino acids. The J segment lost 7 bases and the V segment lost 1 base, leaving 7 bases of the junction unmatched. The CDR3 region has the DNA TGTGCCAGCAGCTTAGGGACTAGCGGGGGCCGAGGGAATGAGCAGTTCTTC. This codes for CASSLGTSGGRGNEQFF. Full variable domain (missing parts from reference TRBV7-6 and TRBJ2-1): GAGVSQSPRYKVTKRGQDVALRCDPISGHVSLYWYRQALGQGPEFLTYFNYEAQQDKSGLPNDRFSAERPEGSISTLTIQRTEQRDSAMYRCASSLGTSGGRGNEQFFGPGTRLTVL.

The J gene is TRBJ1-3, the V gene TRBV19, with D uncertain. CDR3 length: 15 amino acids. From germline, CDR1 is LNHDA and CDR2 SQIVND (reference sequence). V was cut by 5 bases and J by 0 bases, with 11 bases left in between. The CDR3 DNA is TGTGCCAGTAGTGGAGGCAGGTCCTCTGGAAACACCATATATTTT. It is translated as CASSGGRSSGNTIYF.

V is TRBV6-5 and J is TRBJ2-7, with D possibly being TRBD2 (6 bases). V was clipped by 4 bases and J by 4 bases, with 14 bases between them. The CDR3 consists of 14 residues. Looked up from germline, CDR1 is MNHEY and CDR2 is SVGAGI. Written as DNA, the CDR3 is TGTGCCAGCAGTTCCCTCGGGGGTGGGTACGAGCAGTACTTC. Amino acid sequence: CASSSLGGGYEQYF.

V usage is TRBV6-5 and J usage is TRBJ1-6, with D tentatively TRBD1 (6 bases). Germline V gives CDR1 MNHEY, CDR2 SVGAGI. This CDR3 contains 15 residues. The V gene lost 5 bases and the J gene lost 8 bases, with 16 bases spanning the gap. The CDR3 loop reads CASSPDRRRDSPLHF. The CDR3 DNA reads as TGTGCCAGCAGTCCCGACAGGAGGCGGGATTCACCCCTCCACTTT.

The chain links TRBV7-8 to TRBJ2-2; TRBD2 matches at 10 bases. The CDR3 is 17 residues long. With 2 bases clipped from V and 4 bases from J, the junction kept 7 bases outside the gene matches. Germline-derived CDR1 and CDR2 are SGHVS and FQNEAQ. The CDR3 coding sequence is TGTGCCAGCAGCTTACTAGCGGGAGACGGGGGCACCGGGGAGCTGTTTTTT. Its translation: CASSLLAGDGGTGELFF.

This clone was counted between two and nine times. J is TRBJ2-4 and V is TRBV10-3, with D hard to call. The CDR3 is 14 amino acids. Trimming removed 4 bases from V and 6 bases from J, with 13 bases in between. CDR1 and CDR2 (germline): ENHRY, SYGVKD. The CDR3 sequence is CAISVSARGNIQYF. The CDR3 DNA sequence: TGTGCCATCAGTGTCTCGGCTCGCGGAAACATTCAGTACTTC.

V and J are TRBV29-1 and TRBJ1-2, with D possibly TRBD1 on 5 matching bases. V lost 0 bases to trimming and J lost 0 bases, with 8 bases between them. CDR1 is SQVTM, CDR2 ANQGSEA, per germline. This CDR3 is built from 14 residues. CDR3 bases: TGCAGCGTTGAAGAGGGGGGGTCTAACTATGGCTACACCTTC. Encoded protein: CSVEEGGSNYGYTF.

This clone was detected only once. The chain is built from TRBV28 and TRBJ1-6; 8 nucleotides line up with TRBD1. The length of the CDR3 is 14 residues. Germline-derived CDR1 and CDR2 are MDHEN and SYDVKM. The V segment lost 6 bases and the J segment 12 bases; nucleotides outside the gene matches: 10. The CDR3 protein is CASRTGQVSLPLHF. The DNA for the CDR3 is TGTGCCAGCAGAACGGGACAGGTGTCTCTACCCCTCCACTTT.

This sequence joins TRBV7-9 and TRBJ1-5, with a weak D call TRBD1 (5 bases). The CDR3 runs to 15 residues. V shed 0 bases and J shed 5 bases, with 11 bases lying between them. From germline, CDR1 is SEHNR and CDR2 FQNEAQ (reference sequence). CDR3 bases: TGTGCCAGCAGCTTAGCAGGGGTGTACGATCAGCCCCAGCATTTT. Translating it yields CASSLAGVYDQPQHF.

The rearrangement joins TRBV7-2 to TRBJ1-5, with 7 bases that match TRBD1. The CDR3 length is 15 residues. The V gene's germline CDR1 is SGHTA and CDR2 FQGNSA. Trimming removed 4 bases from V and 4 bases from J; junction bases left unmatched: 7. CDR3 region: CASSSVAGQNQPQHF. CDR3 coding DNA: TGTGCCAGCAGCTCAGTGGCGGGACAGAATCAGCCCCAGCATTTT.

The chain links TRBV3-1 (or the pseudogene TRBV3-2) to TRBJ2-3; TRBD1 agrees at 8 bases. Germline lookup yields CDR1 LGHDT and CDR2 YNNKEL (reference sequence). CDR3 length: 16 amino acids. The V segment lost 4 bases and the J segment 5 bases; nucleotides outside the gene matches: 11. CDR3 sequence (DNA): TGTGCCAGCAGCCGCCCCTTTAGGACAGGGATAGATACGCAGTATTTT. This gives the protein CASSRPFRTGIDTQYF.

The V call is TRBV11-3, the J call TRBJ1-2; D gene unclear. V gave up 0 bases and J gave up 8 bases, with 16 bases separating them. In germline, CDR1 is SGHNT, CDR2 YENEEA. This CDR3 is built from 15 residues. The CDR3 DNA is TGTGCCAGCAGCTTAGACGGGAACTCTCCCGCCGGCTACACCTTC. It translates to CASSLDGNSPAGYTF.